These T cell receptor beta chains were read from a single sample in a study of T cell changes during pregnancy in multiple sclerosis. Clones were sequenced by immunoSEQ multiplex PCR, and TCRdb holds only the in-frame ones, with some missing. This sample has around 100,000 clones, with about 92% found just once. The specimen comprised peripheral blood, sampled after pregnancy. The receptors were sampled from a female donor with multiple sclerosis, enrolled in a pregnancy study. Each CDR3 is given with its conserved first and last residue. The D gene is left open where the match is weak. Clone size appears in some rows only: once, few, many, or a class for an expanded clone.

J gene | V gene | D gene | clone size | CDR3 protein | CDR3 DNA
TRBJ2-2 | TRBV7-3 | . | . | CASSRNTGELFF | TGTGCCAGCTCCAGGAACACCGGGGAGCTGTTTTTT
TRBJ2-5 | TRBV6-5 | . | . | CASREILEETQYF | TGTGCCAGCAGGGAAATACTAGAAGAGACCCAGTACTTC
TRBJ2-5 | TRBV5-4 | TRBD1 | . | CASSGTGQETQYF | TGTGCCAGCAGCGGGACAGGGCAAGAGACCCAGTACTTC
TRBJ1-5 | TRBV19 | TRBD1 | . | CASSSQGGTWNQPQHF | TGTGCCAGTAGTTCCCAGGGGGGAACTTGGAATCAGCCCCAGCATTTT
TRBJ2-7 | TRBV27 | . | . | CASSSRTTYEQYF | TGTGCCAGCAGTTCGCGGACTACCTACGAGCAGTACTTC
TRBJ1-1 | TRBV25-1 | . | . | CASAGKGYTEAFF | TGTGCCAGTGCAGGGAAGGGTTACACTGAAGCTTTCTTT
TRBJ1-2 | TRBV19 | . | . | CASSMTMSGAGYTF | TGTGCCAGTAGTATGACAATGAGCGGGGCTGGCTACACCTTC
TRBJ1-2 | TRBV7-2 | . | . | CASSLRTSTQGGYGYTF | TGTGCCAGCAGCTTAAGAACGTCGACGCAGGGAGGCTATGGCTACACCTTC
TRBJ1-2 | TRBV9 | . | few | CASSVGLEGFNGYTF | TGTGCCAGCAGCGTAGGGCTGGAGGGGTTCAATGGCTACACCTTC
TRBJ1-6 | TRBV9 | . | . | CASSPLVGESPLHF | TGTGCCAGCAGCCCTCTTGTAGGGGAATCACCCCTCCACTTT
TRBJ1-1 | TRBV6-5 | . | . | CASSYSIHRNTEAFF | TGTGCCAGCAGTTACTCAATCCACAGAAACACTGAAGCTTTCTTT
TRBJ2-7 | TRBV15 | . | . | CATTKEFGGSYEQYF | TGTGCCACCACAAAGGAGTTCGGCGGATCCTACGAGCAGTACTTC
TRBJ2-2 | TRBV7-2 | TRBD1 | . | CASRLTGANTGELFF | TGTGCCAGCAGGCTGACAGGGGCGAACACCGGGGAGCTGTTTTTT
TRBJ2-7 | TRBV7-9 | . | . | CASSLAGAYEQYF | TGTGCCAGCAGCTTAGCAGGGGCCTACGAGCAGTACTTC
TRBJ1-2 | TRBV5-8 | TRBD1 | . | CASSLGGGSVYGYTF | TGTGCCAGCAGCTTGGGAGGGGGCAGCGTCTATGGCTACACCTTC
TRBJ1-2 | TRBV6-4 | TRBD1 | . | CASSDATGVDYGYTF | TGTGCCAGCAGTGACGCTACAGGGGTTGACTATGGCTACACCTTC
TRBJ2-1 | TRBV19 | . | . | CASLTGNEQFF | TGTGCCAGCCTCACGGGAAATGAGCAGTTCTTC
TRBJ1-1 | TRBV19 | . | . | CASPGRGNTEAFF | TGTGCCAGCCCCGGAAGGGGAAACACTGAAGCTTTCTTT
TRBJ2-3 | TRBV7-9 | TRBD1 | . | CASSPGGDTQYF | TGTGCCAGCAGCCCAGGGGGAGATACGCAGTATTTT
TRBJ2-4 | TRBV6-5 | TRBD1 | once | CASSYLPGQGANIQYF | TGTGCCAGCAGTTACCTTCCGGGACAGGGGGCGAACATTCAGTACTTC
TRBJ1-1 | TRBV6-5 | TRBD1 | . | CASTQRGTGGTEAFF | TGTGCCAGCACCCAAAGGGGGACAGGGGGCACTGAAGCTTTCTTT
TRBJ1-1 | TRBV12-5 | TRBD1 | . | CASGLDKGASGNTEAFF | TGTGCTAGTGGTTTGGATAAGGGGGCGAGTGGGAACACTGAAGCTTTCTTT
TRBJ1-1 | TRBV30 | . | . | CAWSEHRNTEAFF | TGTGCCTGGAGTGAGCACAGGAACACTGAAGCTTTCTTT
TRBJ1-5 | TRBV30 | . | . | CAWSVEHYSNQPQHF | TGTGCCTGGAGTGTTGAACACTATAGCAATCAGCCCCAGCATTTT
TRBJ2-1 | TRBV5-6 | . | . | CASSLGDRLIDEQFF | TGTGCCAGCAGCTTAGGAGACAGACTCATCGATGAGCAGTTCTTC
TRBJ2-1 | TRBV29-1 | . | . | CSVEVSEWDEQFF | TGCAGCGTTGAAGTCTCGGAGTGGGATGAGCAGTTCTTC